This is a list of T cell receptor beta chains from one sample in a study of CD8 T cells in Susac syndrome. A single record per CDR3 protein comes from TCRdb applying MiXCR to the immunoSEQ multiplex PCR reads. This table has some 57,000 distinct CDR3 sequences, 85% to 95% appearing once. Sequenced input: CD8+ T cells from PBMCs. The receptors shown here come from a human donor in good health. CDR3s include the opening cysteine and the closing phenylalanine or tryptophan. A D gene is named only where the DNA matches it firmly. The size field is filled for only some rows; it gives once, few, many or a size class.

d_gene | len | j_gene | v_gene | abundance | CDR3aa | CDR3nt
. | 15 | TRBJ2-5 | TRBV7-6 | . | CASTLRDLGQETQYF | TGTGCCAGTACCTTGCGCGACCTAGGCCAAGAGACCCAGTACTTC
. | 15 | TRBJ2-1 | TRBV4-3 | . | CASSQEIYSYNEQFF | TGCGCCAGCAGCCAGGAAATATACTCCTACAATGAGCAGTTCTTC
TRBD2 | 17 | TRBJ2-2 | TRBV5-5 | . | CASSLTTGTIYTGELFF | TGTGCCAGCAGCCTAACGACCGGGACTATATACACCGGGGAGCTGTTTTTT
TRBD2 | 17 | TRBJ2-7 | TRBV13 | . | CASSLSSGGIPDYEQYF | TGTGCCAGCAGCCTTTCTAGCGGGGGGATTCCCGACTACGAGCAGTACTTC
. | 16 | TRBJ1-2 | TRBV19 | . | CASTPSGGYPNYGYTF | TGTGCCAGTACCCCCTCTGGAGGGTACCCTAACTATGGCTACACCTTC
. | 15 | TRBJ2-3 | TRBV27 | . | CASSWDQGLGDTQYF | TGTGCCAGCAGTTGGGACCAGGGATTGGGAGATACGCAGTATTTT
. | 14 | TRBJ2-2 | TRBV2 | . | CASSAGGGRGELFF | TGTGCCAGCTCCGCTGGGGGGGGGCGGGGGGAGCTGTTTTTT
TRBD1 | 15 | TRBJ2-5 | TRBV5-4 | . | CASSSNRDRGETQYF | TGTGCCAGCAGCTCTAACCGGGACAGGGGAGAGACCCAGTACTTC
. | 11 | TRBJ2-7 | TRBV6-5 | few | CAAGSTYEQYF | TGTGCCGCGGGCAGTACCTACGAGCAGTACTTC
. | 14 | TRBJ2-7 | TRBV5-4 | once | CASSLDGPPYEQYF | TGTGCCAGCAGCTTGGACGGTCCCCCCTACGAGCAGTACTTC
. | 16 | TRBJ2-1 | TRBV11-3 | . | CASTGNRVTDHNEQFF | TGTGCCAGCACCGGGAACAGGGTCACAGACCACAATGAGCAGTTCTTC
. | 16 | TRBJ1-1 | TRBV4-1 | . | CASSQSLGGGRTEAFF | TGCGCCAGCAGCCAAAGCTTGGGGGGCGGGCGGACTGAAGCTTTCTTT
TRBD2 | 16 | TRBJ2-1 | TRBV27 | . | CASSLNAGGPYFEQFF | TGTGCCAGCAGTTTAAACGCGGGGGGGCCCTATTTTGAGCAGTTCTTC
. | 10 | TRBJ2-1 | TRBV29-1 | . | CSVLTQSLFF | TGCAGCGTCCTTACTCAATCCTTATTCTTC
TRBD1 | 17 | TRBJ1-1 | TRBV5-6 | . | CASSLGRGDSKNTEAFF | TGTGCCAGCAGCTTGGGACGAGGGGACAGTAAGAACACTGAAGCTTTCTTT
. | 15 | TRBJ2-5 | TRBV12-3/TRBV12-4 | . | CASSLMGGATETQYF | TGTGCCAGCAGTCTAATGGGGGGGGCAACGGAGACCCAGTACTTC
TRBD1 | 16 | TRBJ1-6 | TRBV27 | once | CASSLTGVPYNSPLHF | TGTGCCAGCAGTTTAACAGGGGTGCCCTATAATTCACCCCTCCACTTT
TRBD2 | 15 | TRBJ2-7 | TRBV7-9 | . | CASSSRTSGGEEQYF | TGTGCCAGCAGCTCCCGGACTAGCGGGGGTGAAGAGCAGTACTTC
. | 15 | TRBJ1-3 | TRBV13 | . | CASSVLQEDRNTIYF | TGTGCCAGCAGCGTCCTACAAGAAGATAGAAACACCATATATTTT
TRBD2 | 23 | TRBJ2-1 | TRBV5-6 | . | CASSVALLTSGGGPRSSYNEQFF | TGTGCCAGCAGCGTGGCCCTCCTGACCAGTGGCGGGGGTCCTCGTAGCTCCTACAATGAGCAGTTCTTC
TRBD1 | 16 | TRBJ2-5 | TRBV7-9 | once | CASSLVSQGAGETQYF | TGTGCCAGCAGCTTAGTTAGTCAGGGGGCCGGAGAGACCCAGTACTTC
. | 13 | TRBJ1-2 | TRBV12-3/TRBV12-4 | . | CASRGADSYGYTF | TGTGCCAGCAGGGGGGCAGACAGTTATGGCTACACCTTC
. | 14 | TRBJ2-3 | TRBV2 | . | CARLRGDGTDTQYF | TGTGCCCGCTTGAGGGGGGATGGAACAGATACGCAATATTTT
. | 11 | TRBJ2-1 | TRBV7-9 | . | CASSFPNEQFF | TGTGCCAGCAGCTTCCCCAATGAGCAGTTCTTC
. | 12 | TRBJ2-3 | TRBV5-6 | . | CASSRGTDTQYF | TGTGCCAGCAGTCGGGGGACAGATACGCAGTATTTT
TRBD1 | 15 | TRBJ2-3 | TRBV6-1 | . | CASSELGTGPDTQYF | TGTGCCAGCAGTGAGCTCGGGACAGGGCCAGATACGCAGTATTTT
TRBD1 | 14 | TRBJ1-2 | TRBV13 | . | CASSLGQGENGYTF | TGTGCCAGCAGCTTAGGACAGGGGGAAAATGGCTACACCTTC
. | 13 | TRBJ1-3 | TRBV20-1 | . | CSGWWASGNTIYF | TGCAGTGGGTGGTGGGCCTCTGGAAACACCATATATTTT
TRBD1 | 15 | TRBJ1-6 | TRBV7-6 | . | CASSIRDRDNSPLHF | TGTGCCAGCAGCATCCGGGACAGGGATAATTCACCCCTCCACTTT
. | 15 | TRBJ2-7 | TRBV5-6 | once | CASSLGTISSYEQYF | TGTGCCAGCAGCTTAGGGACAATTTCCTCCTACGAGCAGTACTTC
. | 12 | TRBJ1-6 | TRBV25-1 | . | CASSLGFSPLHF | TGTGCCAGCTCTCTGGGGTTTTCACCCCTCCACTTT
. | 14 | TRBJ1-1 | TRBV9 | . | CASSAEAVSPEAFF | TGTGCCAGCAGCGCCGAGGCGGTTTCACCTGAAGCTTTCTTT
. | 12 | TRBJ2-1 | TRBV3-1 | . | CASSHAGGTGEF | TGTGCCAGCAGCCACGCCGGGGGAACGGGAGAGTTC
TRBD2 | 17 | TRBJ2-5 | TRBV20-1 | once | CSARDLLRTSAKETQYF | TGCAGTGCTAGAGATCTCTTAAGGACTAGCGCTAAAGAGACCCAGTACTTC
TRBD2 | 17 | TRBJ2-1 | TRBV9 | . | CASSVGTGGGGNNEQFF | TGTGCCAGCAGCGTAGGAACAGGCGGGGGGGGAAACAATGAGCAGTTCTTC
TRBD1 | 16 | TRBJ2-1 | TRBV6-6 | . | CASSARDRGAYNEQFF | TGTGCCAGCAGCGCCCGGGACAGGGGAGCCTACAATGAGCAGTTCTTC